A selection of T cell receptor beta chains follows, all from one sample in a study of blood T cell repertoires in COVID-19. Produced via immunoSEQ multiplex PCR; TCRdb's table is partial and in-frame only. The sample lists about 130,000 clones; 90% were seen once. Sample: peripheral blood. Every receptor here comes from a middle-aged man with active COVID-19. CDR3s include the opening cysteine and the closing phenylalanine or tryptophan. D genes are given only for firm matches. Size is stated for part of the rows, as once, few or many counts, or as a class when the clone is expanded.

D gene: .
clone size: .
J gene: TRBJ1-2
V gene: TRBV6-5
CDR3 protein: CASRGTTNFHGYTF
CDR3 DNA: TGTGCCAGCAGGGGCACGACAAATTTTCATGGCTACACCTTC

D gene: .
clone size: .
J gene: TRBJ2-3
V gene: TRBV5-1
CDR3 protein: CASSLGRGLGGITDTQYF
CDR3 DNA: TGCGCCAGCAGCCTGGGACGGGGATTGGGCGGGATCACAGATACGCAGTATTTT

D gene: .
clone size: .
J gene: TRBJ1-3
V gene: TRBV3-1/TRBV3-2
CDR3 protein: CASSQDWAGFLSGNTIYF
CDR3 DNA: TGTGCCAGCAGCCAAGATTGGGCGGGGTTCCTCTCTGGAAACACCATATATTTT

D gene: TRBD1
clone size: .
J gene: TRBJ1-1
V gene: TRBV6-1
CDR3 protein: CASSEYRGQDTEAFF
CDR3 DNA: TGTGCCAGCAGTGAATACAGGGGGCAGGACACTGAAGCTTTCTTT

D gene: .
clone size: .
J gene: TRBJ1-6
V gene: TRBV27
CDR3 protein: CASSYGRRASPLHF
CDR3 DNA: TGTGCCAGCAGTTATGGACGGCGGGCTTCACCCCTCCACTTT

D gene: .
clone size: .
J gene: TRBJ2-5
V gene: TRBV12-3/TRBV12-4
CDR3 protein: CASTRGAQETQYF
CDR3 DNA: TGTGCCAGCACTCGGGGGGCCCAAGAGACCCAGTACTTC

D gene: .
clone size: .
J gene: TRBJ1-1
V gene: TRBV29-1
CDR3 protein: CSAPGAGNTEAFF
CDR3 DNA: TGCAGCGCTCCAGGGGCGGGGAACACTGAAGCTTTCTTT

D gene: TRBD1
clone size: .
J gene: TRBJ1-2
V gene: TRBV19
CDR3 protein: CASSPRTGTGLGGYTF
CDR3 DNA: TGTGCCAGTAGCCCTCGGACCGGGACAGGGCTGGGCGGCTACACCTTC

D gene: TRBD2
clone size: .
J gene: TRBJ2-1
V gene: TRBV4-1
CDR3 protein: CASSPVRAGGRANEQFF
CDR3 DNA: TGCGCCAGCAGCCCCGTCCGGGCGGGCGGGAGGGCCAATGAGCAGTTCTTC

D gene: .
clone size: .
J gene: TRBJ1-2
V gene: TRBV3-1/TRBV3-2
CDR3 protein: CASSQTDYGYTF
CDR3 DNA: TGTGCCAGCAGCCAGACAGACTATGGCTACACCTTC

D gene: .
clone size: .
J gene: TRBJ2-1
V gene: TRBV6-4
CDR3 protein: CASSDSRGTRQFF
CDR3 DNA: TGTGCCAGCAGTGACTCGAGGGGGACGAGGCAGTTCTTC

D gene: .
clone size: .
J gene: TRBJ2-5
V gene: TRBV11-2
CDR3 protein: CASSFGAGAETQYF
CDR3 DNA: TGTGCCAGCAGCTTTGGTGCGGGGGCAGAGACCCAGTACTTC

D gene: .
clone size: .
J gene: TRBJ1-1
V gene: TRBV7-2
CDR3 protein: CASRTDTLNTEAFF
CDR3 DNA: TGTGCCAGCAGAACGGACACCCTGAACACTGAAGCTTTCTTT

D gene: .
clone size: once
J gene: TRBJ1-2
V gene: TRBV4-1
CDR3 protein: CASSQAIVGRGATMGYTF
CDR3 DNA: TGCGCCAGCAGCCAAGCGATAGTCGGGAGGGGCGCTACTATGGGGTACACCTTC

D gene: .
clone size: .
J gene: TRBJ1-2
V gene: TRBV11-3
CDR3 protein: CASSQQGYGYTF
CDR3 DNA: TGTGCCAGCAGTCAACAGGGTTATGGCTACACCTTC

D gene: TRBD1
clone size: .
J gene: TRBJ2-7
V gene: TRBV5-1
CDR3 protein: CASSGGQGTSSYEQYF
CDR3 DNA: TGCGCCAGCAGCGGGGGACAGGGTACGAGTTCCTACGAGCAGTACTTC

D gene: .
clone size: .
J gene: TRBJ2-3
V gene: TRBV10-1
CDR3 protein: CASSDSQPDTQYF
CDR3 DNA: TGCGCCAGCAGTGATAGCCAGCCAGATACGCAGTATTTT

D gene: .
clone size: .
J gene: TRBJ1-1
V gene: TRBV6-1
CDR3 protein: CASSEWGGLENTEAFF
CDR3 DNA: TGTGCCAGCAGTGAATGGGGGGGCCTAGAGAACACTGAAGCTTTCTTT

D gene: .
clone size: .
J gene: TRBJ2-1
V gene: TRBV11-2
CDR3 protein: CASSPRGESSYNEQFF
CDR3 DNA: TGTGCCAGCAGCCCCCGCGGCGAGAGCTCCTACAATGAGCAGTTCTTC

D gene: .
clone size: .
J gene: TRBJ1-1
V gene: TRBV7-9
CDR3 protein: CASSPRPKADTEAFF
CDR3 DNA: TGTGCCAGCAGCCCTCGACCCAAGGCGGATACTGAAGCTTTCTTT

D gene: .
clone size: few
J gene: TRBJ1-4
V gene: TRBV6-5
CDR3 protein: CATLGGSANEKLFF
CDR3 DNA: TGTGCCACCCTCGGGGGGAGTGCTAATGAAAAACTGTTTTTT

D gene: TRBD2
clone size: .
J gene: TRBJ2-7
V gene: TRBV5-1
CDR3 protein: CASSFSSGPYEQYF
CDR3 DNA: TGCGCCAGCAGCTTTTCTAGCGGCCCCTACGAGCAGTACTTC

D gene: .
clone size: .
J gene: TRBJ1-1
V gene: TRBV11-2
CDR3 protein: CASSLGRNTEAFF
CDR3 DNA: TGTGCCAGCAGCTTAGGGAGGAACACTGAAGCTTTCTTT

D gene: TRBD2
clone size: .
J gene: TRBJ2-1
V gene: TRBV5-4
CDR3 protein: CASSLERGPGKGSEQFF
CDR3 DNA: TGTGCCAGCAGCCTCGAGCGGGGGCCCGGGAAGGGAAGTGAGCAGTTCTTC

D gene: .
clone size: .
J gene: TRBJ2-2
V gene: TRBV19
CDR3 protein: CASSILPALIGGPGELFF
CDR3 DNA: TGTGCCAGTAGTATCCTGCCGGCCCTGATCGGGGGTCCCGGGGAGCTGTTTTTT

D gene: .
clone size: .
J gene: TRBJ2-3
V gene: TRBV7-9
CDR3 protein: CASSPSAGSDTQYF
CDR3 DNA: TGTGCCAGCAGCCCTAGTGCAGGGTCAGATACGCAGTATTTT

D gene: .
clone size: .
J gene: TRBJ2-2
V gene: TRBV4-2
CDR3 protein: CASSQARLVRNTGELFF
CDR3 DNA: TGTGCCAGCAGCCAAGCGAGGCTAGTCCGGAACACCGGGGAGCTGTTTTTT

D gene: .
clone size: .
J gene: TRBJ1-1
V gene: TRBV2
CDR3 protein: CASRSQISNTEAFF
CDR3 DNA: TGTGCCAGCAGGTCACAAATATCGAACACTGAAGCTTTCTTT

D gene: .
clone size: .
J gene: TRBJ1-1
V gene: TRBV18
CDR3 protein: CASSPTGLGRGLNTEAFF
CDR3 DNA: TGTGCCAGCTCACCCACCGGTTTAGGGCGGGGGTTGAACACTGAAGCTTTCTTT

D gene: .
clone size: .
J gene: TRBJ1-1
V gene: TRBV10-3
CDR3 protein: CAISESVGARGTEAFF
CDR3 DNA: TGTGCCATCAGTGAGTCCGTCGGAGCCCGTGGCACTGAAGCTTTCTTT

D gene: .
clone size: .
J gene: TRBJ1-1
V gene: TRBV7-3
CDR3 protein: CASSSEVGTEAFF
CDR3 DNA: TGTGCCAGCAGCTCGGAGGTGGGGACTGAAGCTTTCTTT

D gene: .
clone size: .
J gene: TRBJ2-3
V gene: TRBV5-1
CDR3 protein: CASSSGSVGTTDTQYF
CDR3 DNA: TGCGCCAGCAGCTCGGGGTCGGTGGGAACTACAGATACGCAGTATTTT

D gene: .
clone size: .
J gene: TRBJ1-2
V gene: TRBV19
CDR3 protein: CASSAAGQVTYGYTF
CDR3 DNA: TGTGCCAGTAGTGCAGCGGGACAAGTCACCTATGGCTACACCTTC

D gene: TRBD2
clone size: .
J gene: TRBJ2-5
V gene: TRBV29-1
CDR3 protein: CSVQGLARETQYF
CDR3 DNA: TGCAGCGTTCAAGGACTAGCACGAGAGACCCAGTACTTC

D gene: TRBD1
clone size: .
J gene: TRBJ2-5
V gene: TRBV9
CDR3 protein: CASSVGAGGDLKTQYF
CDR3 DNA: TGTGCCAGCAGCGTAGGGGCAGGGGGCGACCTAAAGACCCAGTACTTC

D gene: TRBD2
clone size: .
J gene: TRBJ2-7
V gene: TRBV4-2
CDR3 protein: CASSQAQSRDYLNYEQYF
CDR3 DNA: TGTGCCAGCAGCCAAGCTCAATCCCGGGACTACCTTAACTACGAGCAGTACTTC

D gene: TRBD2
clone size: .
J gene: TRBJ2-1
V gene: TRBV27
CDR3 protein: CASSPYKRGGGNEQFF
CDR3 DNA: TGTGCCAGCAGTCCTTATAAGCGGGGGGGTGGGAATGAGCAGTTCTTC

D gene: .
clone size: .
J gene: TRBJ2-1
V gene: TRBV28
CDR3 protein: CASSSEPGTGRFF
CDR3 DNA: TGTGCCAGCAGTTCGGAGCCCGGAACAGGGCGGTTCTTC

D gene: .
clone size: .
J gene: TRBJ1-3
V gene: TRBV9
CDR3 protein: CASSVRGTGNTIYF
CDR3 DNA: TGTGCCAGCAGCGTCAGAGGGACTGGAAACACCATATATTTT

D gene: .
clone size: .
J gene: TRBJ2-7
V gene: TRBV6-5
CDR3 protein: CASTSTLSGEQYF
CDR3 DNA: TGTGCCAGCACCTCCACTCTAAGCGGCGAGCAGTACTTC

D gene: TRBD1
clone size: .
J gene: TRBJ1-1
V gene: TRBV6-5
CDR3 protein: CASSYGTGGRAEAFF
CDR3 DNA: TGTGCCAGCAGTTACGGGACAGGGGGCCGCGCTGAAGCTTTCTTT

D gene: .
clone size: .
J gene: TRBJ2-3
V gene: TRBV19
CDR3 protein: CASNRGLKDTQYF
CDR3 DNA: TGTGCCAGTAACCGGGGTTTAAAAGATACGCAGTATTTT

D gene: TRBD1
clone size: .
J gene: TRBJ1-1
V gene: TRBV5-1
CDR3 protein: CASSLTQGAKNTEAFF
CDR3 DNA: TGCGCCAGCAGCTTGACACAGGGGGCAAAGAACACTGAAGCTTTCTTT

D gene: TRBD2
clone size: .
J gene: TRBJ2-1
V gene: TRBV19
CDR3 protein: CASSILAGVPVRNEQFF
CDR3 DNA: TGTGCCAGTAGTATACTCGCGGGGGTCCCAGTCCGCAATGAGCAGTTCTTC

D gene: .
clone size: .
J gene: TRBJ1-2
V gene: TRBV6-5
CDR3 protein: CASSPTGTNYGYTF
CDR3 DNA: TGTGCCAGCAGTCCAACCGGGACTAACTATGGCTACACCTTC

D gene: .
clone size: .
J gene: TRBJ1-6
V gene: TRBV5-6
CDR3 protein: CASSSQQGSYNSPLHF
CDR3 DNA: TGTGCCAGCAGCTCACAACAGGGCTCCTATAATTCACCCCTCCACTTT

D gene: .
clone size: .
J gene: TRBJ2-1
V gene: TRBV4-1
CDR3 protein: CASSQVGGDYNEQFF
CDR3 DNA: TGCGCCAGCAGCCAAGTAGGGGGGGATTACAATGAGCAGTTCTTC

D gene: TRBD1
clone size: .
J gene: TRBJ2-2
V gene: TRBV7-9
CDR3 protein: CASSHHRGHQGTGELFF
CDR3 DNA: TGTGCCAGCAGCCACCACAGGGGACACCAGGGCACCGGGGAGCTGTTTTTT

D gene: .
clone size: .
J gene: TRBJ2-5
V gene: TRBV12-3/TRBV12-4
CDR3 protein: CASSRLGAKTQYF
CDR3 DNA: TGTGCCAGCAGTCGACTAGGCGCGAAGACCCAGTACTTC

D gene: .
clone size: once
J gene: TRBJ2-2
V gene: TRBV11-2
CDR3 protein: CASSSSDRNTGELFF
CDR3 DNA: TGTGCCAGCAGCTCATCGGACAGAAACACCGGGGAGCTGTTTTTT